These 3 T cell receptor beta chains originate from one sample sequenced in a study of cytomegalovirus exposure and HLA in healthy donors. With 60 Vbeta and 13 Jbeta primers, the PCR was carried out. The table came from immunoSEQ multiplex PCR; TCRdb's copy has only in-frame clones and leaves some out. The table records around 200,000 clones, about 70% of them present only once. Sequences were obtained from PBMCs. These receptor sequences come from a man aged 35 to 55 in good health and CMV-seropositive.

The CDR3 sequence: CASSSGNTGELFF. The CDR3 region has the DNA TGCGCCAGCAGCTCCGGGAACACCGGGGAGCTGTTTTTT. V usage is TRBV5-1 and J usage is TRBJ2-2; D ambiguous. Germline CDR1 reads SGHRS; CDR2 reads YFSETQ. This CDR3 spans 13 amino acids. The V gene lost 3 bases and the J gene lost 1 base, with 4 bases spanning the gap.

V is TRBV5-1 and J is TRBJ2-3; weak D call: TRBD1 (6 bases). Germline V gives CDR1 SGHRS, CDR2 YFSETQ. V lost 7 bases, J lost 1 base, and 19 bases lay in between. CDR3 length equals 16 residues. CDR3 in DNA: TGCGCCAGCGCTCTCATAGGGACACGGGGCACAGATACGCAGTATTTT. Amino acid sequence: CASALIGTRGTDTQYF.

The chain carries TRBV5-5 and TRBJ1-2; no firm D call. CDR3 length equals 14 residues. V lost 0 bases and J 8 bases, leaving 14 bases between the germline ends. Per the germline V gene, CDR1 is SGHKS and CDR2 is YYEKEE (reference sequence). CDR3 protein: CASSLEGGRGGYTF. CDR3 nucleotide sequence: TGTGCCAGCAGCTTGGAGGGTGGGCGCGGGGGCTACACCTTC. Full variable domain (remainder filled in from reference TRBV5-5 and TRBJ1-2): DAGVTQSPTHLIKTRGQQVTLRCSPISGHKSVSWYQQVLGQGPQFIFQYYEKEERGRGNFPDRFSARQFPNYSSELNVNALLLGDSALYLCASSLEGGRGGYTFGSGTRLTVV.